This TCR beta chain emerged from a study of OX40 agonist ivuxolimab in advanced cancers. Study-wide context: Patients took ivuxolimab, an agonistic anti-OX40 (CD134) antibody.

The CDR3 totals 12 residues. Germline lookup yields CDR1 SGHTS and CDR2 YDEGEE. Sequencing used immunoSEQ multiplex PCR; TCRdb keeps in-frame clones, though not all of them. Of some 90,000 clones listed, roughly nine tenths were seen once; the top ten hold around 3.5%. Patients with a history of autoimmune disease or on systemic immunosuppression were excluded. In the case of this clone: Relative to the germline gene, one junction end is altered; a read error may explain this.

This chain links TRBV5-8 with TRBJ1-4, with 9 positions matching TRBD1. Source: CD4+ or CD8+ T cells sorted from blood, taken in a trial of the OX40 agonist ivuxolimab. The TCR comes from an adult with an advanced solid tumor such as melanoma, head and neck, liver or kidney cancer. The CDR3 here is CASSSYDRGAIF. The CDR3 DNA reads TGTGCCAGCAGCTCCTACGACAGGGGGGCTATTTTT.